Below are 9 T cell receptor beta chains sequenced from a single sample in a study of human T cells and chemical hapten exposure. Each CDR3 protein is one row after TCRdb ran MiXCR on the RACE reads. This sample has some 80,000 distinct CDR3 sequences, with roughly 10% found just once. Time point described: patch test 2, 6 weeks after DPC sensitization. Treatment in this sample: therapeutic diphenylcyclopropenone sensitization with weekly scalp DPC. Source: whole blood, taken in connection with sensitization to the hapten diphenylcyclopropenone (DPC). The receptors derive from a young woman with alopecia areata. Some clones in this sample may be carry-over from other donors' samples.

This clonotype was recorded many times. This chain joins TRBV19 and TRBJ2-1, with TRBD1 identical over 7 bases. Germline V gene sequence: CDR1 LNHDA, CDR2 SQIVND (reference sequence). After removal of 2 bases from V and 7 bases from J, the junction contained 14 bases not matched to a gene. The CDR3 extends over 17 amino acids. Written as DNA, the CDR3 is TGTGCCAGTAGTATAACGATCTGGCGGGCAGGGGGTAATGAGCAGTTCTTC. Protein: CASSITIWRAGGNEQFF.

CDR3: CASNSGLAGGYEQYF. DNA of the CDR3: TGTGCCAGTAACAGCGGACTAGCGGGAGGGTACGAGCAGTACTTC. The genes are TRBV19 and TRBJ2-7, with 15 bases identical to TRBD2. J lost 4 bases, V lost 7 bases, and 5 bases had no gene match. Per the germline V gene, CDR1 is LNHDA and CDR2 is SQIVND (reference sequence). The CDR3 has 15 amino acids.

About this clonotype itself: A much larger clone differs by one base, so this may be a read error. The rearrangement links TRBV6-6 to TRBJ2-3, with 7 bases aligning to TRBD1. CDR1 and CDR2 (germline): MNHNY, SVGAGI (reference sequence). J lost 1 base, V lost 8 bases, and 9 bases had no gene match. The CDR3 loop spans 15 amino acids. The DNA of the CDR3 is TGTGCCAGCTGTGATCGACAGGGTGGCACAGATACGCAGTATTTT. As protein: CASCDRQGGTDTQYF.

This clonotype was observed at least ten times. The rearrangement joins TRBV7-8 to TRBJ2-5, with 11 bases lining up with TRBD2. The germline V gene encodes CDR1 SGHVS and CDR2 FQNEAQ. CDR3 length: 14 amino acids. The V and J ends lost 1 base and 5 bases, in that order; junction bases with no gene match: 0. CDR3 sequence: CASSLGTSGETQYF. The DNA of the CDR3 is TGTGCCAGCAGCTTAGGGACTAGCGGGGAGACCCAGTACTTC.

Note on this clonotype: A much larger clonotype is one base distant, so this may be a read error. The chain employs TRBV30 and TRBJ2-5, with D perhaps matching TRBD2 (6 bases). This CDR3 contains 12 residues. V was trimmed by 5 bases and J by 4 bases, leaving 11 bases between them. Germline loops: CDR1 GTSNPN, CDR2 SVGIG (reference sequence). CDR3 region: CAWSPEGETQYF. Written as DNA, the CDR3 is TGTGCCTGGTCTCCGGAGGGAGAGACCCAGTACTTC.

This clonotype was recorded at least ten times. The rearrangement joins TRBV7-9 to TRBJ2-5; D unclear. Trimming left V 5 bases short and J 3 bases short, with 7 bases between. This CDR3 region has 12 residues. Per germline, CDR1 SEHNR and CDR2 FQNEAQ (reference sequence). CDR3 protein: CASSLLEETQYF. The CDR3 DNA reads TGTGCCAGCAGCCTACTCGAAGAGACCCAGTACTTC.

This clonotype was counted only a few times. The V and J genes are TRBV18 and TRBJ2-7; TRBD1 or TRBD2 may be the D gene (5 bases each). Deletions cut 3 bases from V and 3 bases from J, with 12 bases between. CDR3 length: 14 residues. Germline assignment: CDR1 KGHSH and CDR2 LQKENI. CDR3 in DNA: TGTGCCAGCTCACCTCAGGGACGAATCTACGAGCAGTACTTC. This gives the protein CASSPQGRIYEQYF.

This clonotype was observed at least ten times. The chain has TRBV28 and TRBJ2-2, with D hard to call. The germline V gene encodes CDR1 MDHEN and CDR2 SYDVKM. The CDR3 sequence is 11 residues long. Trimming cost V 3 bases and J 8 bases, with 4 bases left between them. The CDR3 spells CASSFPGELFF. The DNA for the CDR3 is TGTGCCAGCAGTTTTCCTGGGGAGCTGTTTTTT.

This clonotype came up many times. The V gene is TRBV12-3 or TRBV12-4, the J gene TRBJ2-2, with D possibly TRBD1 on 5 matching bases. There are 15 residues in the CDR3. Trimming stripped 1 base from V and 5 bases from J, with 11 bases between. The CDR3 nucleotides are TGTGCCAGCAGTTTAGTCCAGGGTTGTACCGGGGAGCTGTTTTTT. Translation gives CASSLVQGCTGELFF.